The 17 T cell receptor beta chains given below trace back to one sample, sequenced in a study of cytomegalovirus exposure and HLA in healthy donors. Amplification used 60 Vbeta primers and 13 Jbeta primers. Sequenced by immunoSEQ multiplex PCR; TCRdb stores in-frame clones only, minus some. The profile shows about 130,000 clones, around 86% of them singletons. Sequenced: PBMCs. These receptors were collected from a man between 18 and 29 years old in good health and CMV-seronegative.

The count of this clone is one. This rearrangement joins TRBV28 to TRBJ1-2; no clear D gene. This CDR3 region has 11 residues. V shed 3 bases and J shed 10 bases, with 9 bases lying between them. The germline V gene encodes CDR1 MDHEN and CDR2 SYDVKM. In nucleotides, the CDR3 is TGTGCCAGCAGTTTTAACAGATACTACACCTTC. Protein sequence: CASSFNRYYTF.

This chain connects TRBV5-1 to TRBJ2-7, with 8 nucleotides matching TRBD1. The germline CDR1 and CDR2 sequences are SGHRS and YFSETQ. The CDR3 sequence is 14 residues long. V shed 4 bases and J 6 bases; nucleotides not matched to a gene: 9. DNA of the CDR3: TGCGCCAGCAGCCGGACAGGGACCTCTATCGAGCAGTACTTC. Protein product: CASSRTGTSIEQYF.

The chain employs TRBV30 and TRBJ1-5, with a possible D match to TRBD1 (6 bases). This CDR3 region has 16 residues. CDR1 is GTSNPN and CDR2 is SVGIG in the germline V gene (reference sequence). V was shortened by 2 bases and J by 1 base, with 15 bases between the two germline ends. The CDR3 region is CAWSPETGRSNQPQHF. The CDR3 DNA reads TGTGCCTGGAGTCCCGAGACAGGACGGAGCAATCAGCCCCAGCATTTT.

This clone was found a few times. The chain uses TRBV5-6 and TRBJ1-4; 9 nucleotides match TRBD1. This CDR3 spans 16 amino acids. Looked up from germline, CDR1 is SGHDT and CDR2 is YYEEEE. Trimming took 3 bases from V and 6 from J; bases not matched to a gene: 9. CDR3 nucleotides: TGTGCCAGCAGCTCACTACCGGGACAGGGATATGAAAAACTGTTTTTT. Translating it yields CASSSLPGQGYEKLFF.

The chain's CDR3 is CASSRLAGATATDTQYF. The CDR3 bases are TGTGCCAGCAGCCGACTAGCGGGGGCCACTGCCACAGATACGCAGTATTTT. V and J are TRBV2 and TRBJ2-3; 12 nucleotides agree with TRBD2. Germline V CDR1 and CDR2: SNHLY, FYNNEI. The CDR3 covers 17 residues. V lost 6 bases, J lost 2 bases, and 9 bases stayed unmatched.

The J gene is TRBJ2-7, the V gene TRBV6-6; D possibly corresponds to TRBD1 (5 bases). CDR3 length equals 12 residues. Germline values: CDR1 MNHNY, CDR2 SVGAGI (reference sequence). The germline V and J ends were trimmed by 7 bases and 3 bases, with 10 bases remaining between them. In DNA, the CDR3 is TGTGCCAGCACACAACAGGACTACGAGCAGTACTTC. It codes for CASTQQDYEQYF.

This clone was observed a few times. The V and J genes are TRBV28 and TRBJ1-1, with D possibly being TRBD1 (5 bases). V lost 6 bases to trimming and J lost 4 bases, with 15 bases between them. This CDR3 spans 14 amino acids. In germline, CDR1 is MDHEN, CDR2 SYDVKM. The CDR3 loop reads CASSHQGGITEAFF. The CDR3, as DNA: TGTGCCAGCAGCCACCAGGGAGGAATCACTGAAGCTTTCTTT.

The V and J genes are TRBV28 and TRBJ1-1; 7 bases fit TRBD1. The V and J ends lost 6 bases and 4 bases, in that order; junction bases with no gene match: 5. This CDR3 has 13 amino acids. The V gene's germline CDR1 is MDHEN and CDR2 SYDVKM. CDR3 nucleotide sequence: TGTGCCAGCAGCCGGGACAGATTCACTGAAGCTTTCTTT. Residues: CASSRDRFTEAFF.

The chain uses TRBV4-1 and TRBJ1-4, with 7 positions matching TRBD1. V trimming: 4 bases; J trimming: 8 bases; junction bases outside the gene matches: 13. Germline V CDR1 and CDR2: MGHRA, YSYEKL. The CDR3 totals 16 residues. The CDR3 sequence: CASSLITEGAGEKLFF. Written as DNA, the CDR3 is TGCGCCAGCAGCCTTATAACCGAGGGGGCCGGAGAAAAACTGTTTTTT.

The V gene is TRBV25-1, the J gene TRBJ1-4; 7 nucleotides agree with TRBD1. The CDR3 extends over 15 amino acids. Germline loops: CDR1 MGHDK, CDR2 SYGVNS. The ends lost 3 bases at V and 7 bases at J; junction bases unmatched: 8. The CDR3 spells CASSDPTGKSEKLFF. CDR3 DNA sequence: TGTGCCAGCAGTGATCCGACAGGGAAGTCTGAAAAACTGTTTTTT.

The chain combines TRBV6-5 with TRBJ1-2; TRBD1 is a possible D gene (5 bases). CDR1 MNHEY and CDR2 SVGAGI come from the germline V gene. The CDR3 covers 13 residues. Trimming stripped 6 bases from V and 6 bases from J, with 14 bases between. The CDR3 DNA reads as TGTGCCAGCAGCCTCTCCCCAGGGAATGGCTACACCTTC. Translation gives CASSLSPGNGYTF.

This rearrangement joins TRBV7-9 to TRBJ1-6; 9 bases map to TRBD1. Germline V gives CDR1 SEHNR, CDR2 FQNEAQ (reference sequence). The CDR3 contains 14 residues. J was trimmed by 9 bases and V by 5 bases; bases with no gene match: 5. The CDR3 DNA reads as TGTGCCAGCAGCGAGACAGGGGGAGGTTCACCCCTCCACTTT. It specifies CASSETGGGSPLHF.

The V call is TRBV14, the J call TRBJ1-4; TRBD1 might be the D (6 bases). Trimming removed 4 bases at V and 1 base at J, with 19 bases between. The length of the CDR3 is 18 residues. Germline V lookup: CDR1 SGHDN, CDR2 FVKESK. CDR3 coding DNA: TGTGCCAGCAGCCTACCCCCAGGGGATATTTTAACTAATGAAAAACTGTTTTTT. This translates into CASSLPPGDILTNEKLFF.

The chain carries TRBV7-2 and TRBJ2-1, with TRBD1 as a possible D gene (5 bases). The length of the CDR3 is 16 residues. The V end lost 1 base, the J end lost 2 bases, and 12 bases lay between the germline ends. CDR1 SGHTA and CDR2 FQGNSA come from the germline V gene. CDR3 sequence (DNA): TGTGCCAGCAGCTTAGTATGGCAGGGCCCCTACAATGAGCAGTTCTTC. This codes for CASSLVWQGPYNEQFF. The whole variable domain, remainder taken from reference TRBV7-2 and TRBJ2-1, is GAGVSQSPSNKVTEKGKDVELRCDPISGHTALYWYRQSLGQGLEFLIYFQGNSAPDKSGLPSDRFSAERTGGSVSTLTIQRTQQEDSAVYLCASSLVWQGPYNEQFFGPGTRLTVL.

Comments on this clone: A read error may account for a junction end that differs from germline. The rearrangement uses TRBV4-3 and TRBJ2-7, with 9 bases that match TRBD2. The CDR3 spans 14 residues. Germline values: CDR1 LGHNA, CDR2 YSLEER. The CDR3 reads CASSQDSSGTRIHF. The CDR3 bases are TGCGCCAGCAGCCAAGATTCTAGCGGGACTAGAATTCACTTC.

Only a few counts were recorded for this clone. V and J are TRBV5-4 and TRBJ2-5; TRBD2 matches at 13 bases. The V and J ends lost 4 bases and 2 bases, in that order; junction bases with no gene match: 5. The CDR3 has 16 amino acids. Germline V gene sequence: CDR1 SGHNT, CDR2 YYREEE (reference sequence). The CDR3 nucleotides read TGTGCCAGCAGCGAGGGACTAGCGGGGATTCAAGAGACCCAGTACTTC. Amino acids: CASSEGLAGIQETQYF. Combining the CDR3 with reference TRBV5-4 and TRBJ2-5 gives the whole variable domain ETGVTQSPTHLIKTRGQQVTLRCSSQSGHNTVSWYQQALGQGPQFIFQYYREEENGRGNFPPRFSGLQFPNYSSELNVNALELDDSALYLCASSEGLAGIQETQYFGPGTRLLVL.

This chain connects TRBV28 to TRBJ2-7; D perhaps matches TRBD2 (6 bases). The germline CDR1 and CDR2 sequences are MDHEN and SYDVKM. The CDR3 is 14 residues long. Between the trimmed V and J ends, which lost 4 bases and 7 bases, there was a span of 17 bases. The DNA for the CDR3 is TGTGCCAGCAGTTCTCCAGGCGCGAGCGGGGAGCAGTACTTC. Its translation is CASSSPGASGEQYF.